The 9 T cell receptor beta chains given below trace back to one sample, sequenced in a study of cytomegalovirus exposure and HLA in healthy donors. Vbeta (60) and Jbeta (13) primers were used in the PCR. Sequenced by immunoSEQ multiplex PCR; TCRdb stores in-frame clones only, minus some. The table includes around 120,000 clones, 80% detected once. Sequencing input: PBMCs. These receptors were obtained from a female donor in good health and CMV-seropositive.

This clone turned up a few times. The J gene is TRBJ2-5, the V gene TRBV5-1; D is uncertain. Trimming left V 5 bases short and J 1 base short, with 12 bases between. Germline V gene lookup returns CDR1 SGHRS and CDR2 YFSETQ. This CDR3 contains 14 residues. In DNA form, the CDR3 reads TGCGCCAGCAGGATAACGGAGACCCAAGAGACCCAGTACTTC. Its protein is CASRITETQETQYF.

This clone was recorded a few times. This rearrangement joins TRBV27 to TRBJ2-7; maybe TRBD1 (6 bases). The V and J ends lost 8 bases and 7 bases respectively, with 15 bases between them. The CDR3 length is 12 residues. Germline V lookup: CDR1 MNHEY, CDR2 SMNVEV (reference sequence). CDR3 sequence (DNA): TGTGCCAGCGGAAACAGGGTGGGAGAGCAGTACTTC. Residues: CASGNRVGEQYF.

This clone was detected a few times. The gene calls are TRBV7-8 and TRBJ2-3, with TRBD2 identical over 12 bases. The length of the CDR3 is 16 residues. Germline V lookup: CDR1 SGHVS, CDR2 FQNEAQ. V was pared by 3 bases and J by 2 bases, with 3 bases of the junction left unmatched. The DNA for the CDR3 is TGTGCCAGCAGCTTTTCTAGCGGGGGGGCCACAGATACGCAGTATTTT. Amino acid sequence: CASSFSSGGATDTQYF.

The V gene is TRBV5-1, the J gene TRBJ2-7; D is unclear. CDR1 and CDR2 from the germline V gene are SGHRS and YFSETQ. The V end was cut by 0 bases, the J end by 4 bases, with 14 bases between. The CDR3 spans 15 residues. CDR3 nucleotides: TGCGCCAGCAGCTTGGCCTTAGTCCATTCTTACGAGCAGTACTTC. It encodes CASSLALVHSYEQYF. Drawing the rest from reference TRBV5-1 and TRBJ2-7, the complete variable domain is KAGVTQTPRYLIKTRGQQVTLSCSPISGHRSVSWYQQTPGQGLQFLFEYFSETQRNKGNFPGRFSGRQFSNSRSEMNVSTLELGDSALYLCASSLALVHSYEQYFGPGTRLTVT.

The chain links TRBV10-3 to TRBJ1-5; D not resolved. Deletions cut 2 bases from V and 5 bases from J, with 13 bases between. Germline V lookup: CDR1 ENHRY, CDR2 SYGVKD. CDR3 length: 15 residues. This CDR3 is CAISETPSRYQPQHF. Here the CDR3 DNA reads TGTGCCATCAGTGAGACCCCTAGTAGGTATCAGCCCCAGCATTTT.

This clone was seen just once. The chain employs TRBV6-4 and TRBJ2-3; 9 bases agree with TRBD1. J was trimmed by 5 bases and V by 3 bases; bases with no gene match: 3. This CDR3 spans 14 amino acids. The germline CDR1 and CDR2 sequences are MRHNA and SNTAGT. CDR3 sequence: CASSEGQGGDTQYF. CDR3 DNA: TGTGCCAGCAGTGAGGGACAGGGAGGAGATACGCAGTATTTT.

This sequence joins TRBV5-4 and TRBJ1-1, with TRBD1 matching 7 bases. The germline CDR1 and CDR2 sequences are SGHNT and YYREEE (reference sequence). The CDR3 contains 17 residues. Trimming removed 2 bases from V and 4 bases from J; junction bases left unmatched: 14. As DNA, the CDR3 is TGTGCCAGCAGCTTCTGGCGAAGACAGGGCAGACCCACTGAAGCTTTCTTT. The encoded protein is CASSFWRRQGRPTEAFF.

The J gene is TRBJ2-5, the V gene TRBV18, with 7 bases aligning to TRBD1. Per germline, CDR1 KGHSH and CDR2 LQKENI. V lost 0 bases, J lost 5 bases, and 6 bases stayed unmatched. The CDR3 contains 15 residues. CDR3 DNA: TGTGCCAGCTCACCACCGGGACAGCCCGGCGAGACCCAGTACTTC. It specifies CASSPPGQPGETQYF.

The genes are TRBV7-2 and TRBJ2-7; D perhaps matches TRBD1 (5 bases). The CDR3 is 13 residues long. V was pared by 6 bases and J by 0 bases, with 9 bases between. CDR1 and CDR2 (germline): SGHTA, FQGNSA. CDR3 protein: CASRTGDSYEQYF. CDR3 coding DNA: TGTGCCAGCAGAACAGGAGACTCCTACGAGCAGTACTTC.